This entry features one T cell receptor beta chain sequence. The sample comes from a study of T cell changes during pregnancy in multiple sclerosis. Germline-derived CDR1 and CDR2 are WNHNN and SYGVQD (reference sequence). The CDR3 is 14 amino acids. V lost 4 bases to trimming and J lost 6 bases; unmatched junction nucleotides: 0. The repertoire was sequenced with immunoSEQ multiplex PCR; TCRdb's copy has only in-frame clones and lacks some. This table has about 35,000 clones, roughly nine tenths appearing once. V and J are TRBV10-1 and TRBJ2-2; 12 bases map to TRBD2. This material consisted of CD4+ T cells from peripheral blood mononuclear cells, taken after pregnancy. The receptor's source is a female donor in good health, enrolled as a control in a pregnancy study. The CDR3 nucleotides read TGCGCCAGCAGTGGACTAGCGGGAGCCGGGGAGCTGTTTTTT. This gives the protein CASSGLAGAGELFF.